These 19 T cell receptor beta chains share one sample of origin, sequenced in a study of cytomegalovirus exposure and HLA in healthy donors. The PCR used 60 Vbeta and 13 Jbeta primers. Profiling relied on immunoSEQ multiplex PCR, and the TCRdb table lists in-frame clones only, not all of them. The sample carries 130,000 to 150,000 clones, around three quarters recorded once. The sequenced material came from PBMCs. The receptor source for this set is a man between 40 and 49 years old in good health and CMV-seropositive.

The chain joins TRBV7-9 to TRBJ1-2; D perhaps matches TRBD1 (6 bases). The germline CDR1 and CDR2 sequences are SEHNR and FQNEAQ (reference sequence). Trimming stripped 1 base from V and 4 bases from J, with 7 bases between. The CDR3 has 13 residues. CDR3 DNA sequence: TGTGCCAGCAGCTTAGACAGGGTCTATGGCTACACCTTC. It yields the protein CASSLDRVYGYTF.

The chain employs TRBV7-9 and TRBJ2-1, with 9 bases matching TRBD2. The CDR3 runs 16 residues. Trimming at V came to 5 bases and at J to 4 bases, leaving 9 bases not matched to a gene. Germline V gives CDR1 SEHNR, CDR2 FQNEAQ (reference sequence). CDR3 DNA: TGTGCCAGCAGCCCCCTTCTAGCGGGAACGTACAATGAGCAGTTCTTC. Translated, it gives CASSPLLAGTYNEQFF.

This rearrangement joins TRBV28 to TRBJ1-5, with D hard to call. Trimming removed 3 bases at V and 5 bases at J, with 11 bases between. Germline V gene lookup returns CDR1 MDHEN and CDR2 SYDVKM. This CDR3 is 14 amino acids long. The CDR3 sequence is CASSFGGADQPQHF. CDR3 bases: TGTGCCAGCAGTTTTGGAGGCGCGGATCAGCCCCAGCATTTT.

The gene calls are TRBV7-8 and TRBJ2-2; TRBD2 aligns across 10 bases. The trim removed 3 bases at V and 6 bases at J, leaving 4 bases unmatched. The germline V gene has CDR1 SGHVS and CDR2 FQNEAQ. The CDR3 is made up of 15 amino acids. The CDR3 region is CASSFLAGDAGELFF. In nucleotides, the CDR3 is TGTGCCAGCAGCTTCCTAGCGGGAGACGCCGGGGAGCTGTTTTTT. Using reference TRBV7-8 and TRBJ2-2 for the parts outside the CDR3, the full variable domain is GAGVSQSPRYKVAKRGQDVALRCDPISGHVSLFWYQQALGQGPEFLTYFQNEAQLDKSGLPSDRFFAERPEGSVSTLKIQRTQQEDSAVYLCASSFLAGDAGELFFGEGSRLTVL.

The CDR3 spells CASRTRSGDEQFF. Here the CDR3 DNA reads TGTGCCAGCAGAACGAGAAGCGGGGATGAGCAGTTCTTC. V is TRBV27 and J is TRBJ2-1, with TRBD2 matching over 7 bases. Germline V gives CDR1 MNHEY, CDR2 SMNVEV (reference sequence). Germline trimming cut 6 bases from V and 8 bases from J; bases unmatched to any gene: 7. The CDR3 totals 13 residues.

The CDR3 region has the DNA TGCAGCGTTGAAACAGATTCCTATGGCTACACCTTC. It specifies CSVETDSYGYTF. V and J are TRBV29-1 and TRBJ1-2; D remains unclear. V was clipped by 2 bases and J by 4 bases, with 8 bases between them. This CDR3 contains 12 residues. Germline V lookup: CDR1 SQVTM, CDR2 ANQGSEA.

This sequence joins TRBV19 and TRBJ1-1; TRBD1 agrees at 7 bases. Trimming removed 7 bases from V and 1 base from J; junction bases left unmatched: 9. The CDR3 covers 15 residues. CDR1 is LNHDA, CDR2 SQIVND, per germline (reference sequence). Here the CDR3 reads CASTPGQAGNTEAFF. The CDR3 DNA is TGTGCCAGTACCCCAGGACAGGCTGGGAACACTGAAGCTTTCTTT.

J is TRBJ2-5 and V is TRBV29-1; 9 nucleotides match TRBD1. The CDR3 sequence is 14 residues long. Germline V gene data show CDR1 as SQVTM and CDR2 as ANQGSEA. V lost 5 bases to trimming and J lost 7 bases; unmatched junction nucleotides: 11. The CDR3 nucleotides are TGCAGCGTTAAATATCCGGGACAGGGTGGGACCCAGTACTTC. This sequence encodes CSVKYPGQGGTQYF.

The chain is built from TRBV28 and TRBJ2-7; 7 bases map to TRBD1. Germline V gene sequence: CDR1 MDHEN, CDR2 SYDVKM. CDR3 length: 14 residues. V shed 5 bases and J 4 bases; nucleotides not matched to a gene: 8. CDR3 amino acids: CASSTGTDTYEQYF. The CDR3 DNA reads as TGTGCCAGCAGTACCGGGACAGATACTTACGAGCAGTACTTC.

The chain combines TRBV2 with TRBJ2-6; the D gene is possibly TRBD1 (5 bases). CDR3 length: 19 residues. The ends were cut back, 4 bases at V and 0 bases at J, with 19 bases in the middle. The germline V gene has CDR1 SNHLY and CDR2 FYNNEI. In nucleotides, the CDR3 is TGTGCCAGCAGTGCCCTACGGACACCTGAAGTCTCTGGGGCCAACGTCCTGACTTTC. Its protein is CASSALRTPEVSGANVLTF.

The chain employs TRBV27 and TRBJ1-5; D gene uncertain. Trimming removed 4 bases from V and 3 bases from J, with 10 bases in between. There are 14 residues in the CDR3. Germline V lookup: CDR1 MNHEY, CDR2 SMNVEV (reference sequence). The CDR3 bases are TGTGCCAGCAGTTACTCCGGGTCCAATCAGCCCCAGCATTTT. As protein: CASSYSGSNQPQHF.

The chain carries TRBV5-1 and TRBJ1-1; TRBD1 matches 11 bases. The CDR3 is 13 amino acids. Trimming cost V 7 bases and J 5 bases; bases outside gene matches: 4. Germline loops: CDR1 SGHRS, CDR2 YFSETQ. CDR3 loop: CASSGQGGTEAFF. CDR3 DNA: TGCGCCAGCTCGGGACAGGGGGGTACTGAAGCTTTCTTT.

The CDR3 reads CASSTNRVRNTEAFF. CDR3 in DNA: TGTGCCAGTAGTACTAACAGGGTTCGGAACACTGAAGCTTTCTTT. The gene calls are TRBV19 and TRBJ1-1, with a possible D match to TRBD1 (6 bases). Germline CDR1 and CDR2: LNHDA and SQIVND (reference sequence). Deletions cut 4 bases from V and 1 base from J, with 13 bases between. This CDR3 region has 15 residues.

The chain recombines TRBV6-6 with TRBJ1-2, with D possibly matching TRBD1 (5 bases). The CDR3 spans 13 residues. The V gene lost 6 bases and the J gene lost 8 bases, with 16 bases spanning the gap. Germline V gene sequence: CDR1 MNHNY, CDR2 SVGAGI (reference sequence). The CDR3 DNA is TGTGCCAGCAGCCAGGGACTGGTGAGCGGCTACACCTTC. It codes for CASSQGLVSGYTF.

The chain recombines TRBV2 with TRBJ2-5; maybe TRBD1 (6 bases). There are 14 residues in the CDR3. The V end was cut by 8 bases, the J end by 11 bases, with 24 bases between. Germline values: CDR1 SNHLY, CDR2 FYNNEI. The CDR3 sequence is CASSDFRDTFEQYF. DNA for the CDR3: TGTGCCAGCTCAGACTTCCGGGACACCTTTGAGCAGTACTTC.

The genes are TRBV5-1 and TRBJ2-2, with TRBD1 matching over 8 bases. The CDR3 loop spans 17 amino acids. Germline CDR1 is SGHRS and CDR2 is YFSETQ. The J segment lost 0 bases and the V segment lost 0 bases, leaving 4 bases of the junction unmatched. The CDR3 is CASSLGTGSANTGELFF. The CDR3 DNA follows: TGCGCCAGCAGCTTGGGGACAGGGAGCGCGAACACCGGGGAGCTGTTTTTT.

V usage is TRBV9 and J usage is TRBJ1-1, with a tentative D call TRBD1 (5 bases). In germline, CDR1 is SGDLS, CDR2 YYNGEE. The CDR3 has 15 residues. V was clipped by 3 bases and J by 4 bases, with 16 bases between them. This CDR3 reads CASSDVLSGGTEAFF. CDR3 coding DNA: TGTGCCAGCAGCGATGTACTTTCGGGGGGCACTGAAGCTTTCTTT.

The CDR3: CASSFGSGTTEAFF. The CDR3 DNA is TGTGCCAGCAGTTTCGGGAGTGGGACCACTGAAGCTTTCTTT. This chain connects TRBV27 to TRBJ1-1; the D gene is possibly TRBD1 (5 bases). Trimming stripped 3 bases from V and 4 bases from J, with 12 bases between. The CDR3 consists of 14 residues. Germline CDR1 MNHEY, CDR2 SMNVEV (reference sequence).

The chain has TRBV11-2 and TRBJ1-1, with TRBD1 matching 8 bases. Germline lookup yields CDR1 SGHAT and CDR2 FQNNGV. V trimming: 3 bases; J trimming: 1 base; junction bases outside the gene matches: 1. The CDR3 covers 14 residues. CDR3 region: CASSFRGQNTEAFF. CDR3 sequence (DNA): TGTGCCAGCAGCTTCAGGGGGCAGAACACTGAAGCTTTCTTT.